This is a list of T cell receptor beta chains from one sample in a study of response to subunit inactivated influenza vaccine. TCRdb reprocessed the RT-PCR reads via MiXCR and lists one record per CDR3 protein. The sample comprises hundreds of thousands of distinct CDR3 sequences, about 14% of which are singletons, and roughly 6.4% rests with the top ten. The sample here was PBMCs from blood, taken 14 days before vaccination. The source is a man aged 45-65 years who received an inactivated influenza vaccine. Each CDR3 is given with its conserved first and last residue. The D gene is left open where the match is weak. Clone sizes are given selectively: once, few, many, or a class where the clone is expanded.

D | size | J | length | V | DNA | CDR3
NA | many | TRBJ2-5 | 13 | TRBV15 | TGTGCCACCAGCCCGGGAGACAAAGAGACCCAGTACTTC | CATSPGDKETQYF
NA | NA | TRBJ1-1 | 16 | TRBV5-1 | TGCGCCAGCAGCTTCCGGGACGGAACTCAGAACACTGAAGCTTTCTTT | CASSFRDGTQNTEAFF
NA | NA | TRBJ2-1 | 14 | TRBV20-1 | TGCAGTGCTCCACGCCCGGGGTTTGCCAATGAGCAGTTCTTC | CSAPRPGFANEQFF
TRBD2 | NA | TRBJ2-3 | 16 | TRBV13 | TGTGCCAGCAGGGGAGTAGCGGGGGGCCCCGCAGATACGCAGTATTTT | CASRGVAGGPADTQYF
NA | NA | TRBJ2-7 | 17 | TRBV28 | TGTGCCAGCAGTTTACCGTTCACCGGGACTCACCCCTACGAGCAGTACTTC | CASSLPFTGTHPYEQYF
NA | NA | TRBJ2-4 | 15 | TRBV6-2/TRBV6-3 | TGTGCCAGCAGTCTCCGGTCGTTGGTCAAAAACATTCAGTACTTC | CASSLRSLVKNIQYF
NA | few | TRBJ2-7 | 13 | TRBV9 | TGTGCCAGCAGCGTACCGGGGGCCTACGAGCAGTACTTC | CASSVPGAYEQYF
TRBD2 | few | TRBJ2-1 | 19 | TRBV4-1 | TGCGCCAGCAGCCCCCTGAAAGCTAGCGGGGGGAGCTCCTACAATGAGCAGTTCTTC | CASSPLKASGGSSYNEQFF
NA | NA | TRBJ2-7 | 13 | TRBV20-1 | TGCAGTGCTCTAGGGTCAGGGGCCAACGAGCAGTACTTC | CSALGSGANEQYF
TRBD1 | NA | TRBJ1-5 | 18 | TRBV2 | TGTGCCCTCTGTCTCCACCCGGGACAGGGGGTAGGCAATCAGCCCCAGCATTTT | CALCLHPGQGVGNQPQHF
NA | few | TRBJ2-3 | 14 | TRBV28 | TGTGCCAGCAGTTTGTGGGGGAGGACAGATACGCAGTATTTT | CASSLWGRTDTQYF
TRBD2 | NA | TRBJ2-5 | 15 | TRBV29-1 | TGCAGCGTTGAAACGGGGCGGGAGGCGCAAGAGACCCAGTACTTC | CSVETGREAQETQYF
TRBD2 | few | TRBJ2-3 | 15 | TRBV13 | TGTGCCAGCAGCTTACGGACTAGCGGGCGCGAGAAGCAGTATTTT | CASSLRTSGREKQYF
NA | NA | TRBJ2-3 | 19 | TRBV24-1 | TGTGCCACCAGTGATTTAGTGACTAGCACGGCTACAGGGACAGATACGCAGTATTTT | CATSDLVTSTATGTDTQYF
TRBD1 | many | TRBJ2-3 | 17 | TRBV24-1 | TGTGCCACCAGTGATCGTCCTCCGGGACAGGTGACAGATACGCAGTATTTT | CATSDRPPGQVTDTQYF
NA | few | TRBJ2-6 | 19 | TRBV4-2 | TGTGCCAGCAGCCTACCTCTGGGGACAGCGGGCTCTGGGGCCAACGTCCTGACTTTC | CASSLPLGTAGSGANVLTF
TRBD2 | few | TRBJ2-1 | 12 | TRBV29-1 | TGCAGCGTTGGACTAGCGGGAGGAGAGCAGTTCTTC | CSVGLAGGEQFF
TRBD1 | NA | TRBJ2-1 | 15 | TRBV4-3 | TGCGCCAGCAGCCAAGATGGGACAGTTTACAATGAGCAGTTCTTC | CASSQDGTVYNEQFF
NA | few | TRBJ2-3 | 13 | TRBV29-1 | TGCAGCGTTGGAACTCACAGGGATCTTACGCAGTATTTT | CSVGTHRDLTQYF
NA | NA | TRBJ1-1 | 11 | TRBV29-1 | TGCAGCGGTACATGGAACACTGAAGCTTTCTTT | CSGTWNTEAFF
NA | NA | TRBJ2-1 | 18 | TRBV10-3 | TGTGCCATCAGTGAGGGGGACACAAGAGGGGGATCCTACAATGAGCAGTTCTTC | CAISEGDTRGGSYNEQFF
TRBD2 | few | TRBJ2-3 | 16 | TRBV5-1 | TGCGCCAGCAGCCTCATTGGCGGGGGAGACACAGATACGCAGTATTTT | CASSLIGGGDTDTQYF
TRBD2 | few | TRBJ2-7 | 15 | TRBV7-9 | TGTGCCAGCAGTTCTAGCGGGGGGGCCAACTACGAGCAGTACTTC | CASSSSGGANYEQYF
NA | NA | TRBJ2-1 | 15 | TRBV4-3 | TGCGCCAGCAGCCCCTCGGGGGGCCTAGTCCATGAGCAGTTCTTC | CASSPSGGLVHEQFF
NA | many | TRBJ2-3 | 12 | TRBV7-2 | TGTGCCAGCAGGCCGGGTGCAGATACGCAGTATTTT | CASRPGADTQYF
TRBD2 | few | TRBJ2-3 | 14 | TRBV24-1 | TGTGCCACCGCTCCTAGCGGGAGCACAGATACGCAGTATTTT | CATAPSGSTDTQYF
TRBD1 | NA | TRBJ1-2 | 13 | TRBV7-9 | TGTGCCAGCAGCAACCGGGACAGCTATGGCTACACCTTC | CASSNRDSYGYTF
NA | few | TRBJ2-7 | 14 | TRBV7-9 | TGTGCCAGCAGCCCATCAGGGCCCCCTGGCGAGCAGTACTTC | CASSPSGPPGEQYF
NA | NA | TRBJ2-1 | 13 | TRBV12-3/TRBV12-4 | TGTGCCAGCAGCCAATCCCAGAACAATGAGCAGTTCTTC | CASSQSQNNEQFF
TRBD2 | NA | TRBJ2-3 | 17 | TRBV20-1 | TGCAGTGCCGATTCGACTAGCGGGGGTGCTAGCACAGATACGCAGTATTTT | CSADSTSGGASTDTQYF
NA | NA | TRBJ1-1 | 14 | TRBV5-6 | TGTGCCAGCAGCTTGATATCGGTGAACACTGAAGCTTTCTTT | CASSLISVNTEAFF
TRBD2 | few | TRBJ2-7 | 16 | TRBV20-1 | TGCAGTGCTAGAGATTCCCAGCGGGACCCCTCCTACGAGCAGTACTTC | CSARDSQRDPSYEQYF
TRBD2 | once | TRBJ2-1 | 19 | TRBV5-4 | TGTGCCAGCAGCTTGGCGGGACTAGCGGGGGGGAGCTCCTACAATGAGCAGTTCTTC | CASSLAGLAGGSSYNEQFF
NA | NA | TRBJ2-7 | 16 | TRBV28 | TGTGCCAGCAGTTTACATACAGGCGAAGATTCCTACGAGCAGTACTTC | CASSLHTGEDSYEQYF
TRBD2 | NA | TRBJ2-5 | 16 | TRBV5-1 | TGCGCCAGCAGCGGCGGGACTAGCCATAGTCAAGAGACCCAGTACTTC | CASSGGTSHSQETQYF
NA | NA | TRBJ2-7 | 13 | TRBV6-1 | TGTGCCAGCAGTGAGGGGACATCCTACGAGCAGTACTTC | CASSEGTSYEQYF
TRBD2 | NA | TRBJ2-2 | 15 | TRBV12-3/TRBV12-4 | TGTGCCAGCAGGGGAGGGGACTCGAACACCGGGGAGCTGTTTTTT | CASRGGDSNTGELFF
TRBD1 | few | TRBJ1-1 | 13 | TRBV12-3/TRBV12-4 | TGTGCCCTCTCGGGACAGGGGAGAATTGAAGCTTTCTTT | CALSGQGRIEAFF
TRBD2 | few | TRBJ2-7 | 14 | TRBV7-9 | TGTGCCAGCAGCTTAGTCGGGAGGGTCCACGAGCAGTACTTC | CASSLVGRVHEQYF
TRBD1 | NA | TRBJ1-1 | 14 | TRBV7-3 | TGTGCCAGCAGCTTAGGGCAGGGGGCTTCGGAAGCTTTCTTT | CASSLGQGASEAFF
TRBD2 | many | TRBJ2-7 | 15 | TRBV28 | TGTGCCAGCGGGGGATATGGGACTAGTCCCTACGAGCAGTACTTC | CASGGYGTSPYEQYF
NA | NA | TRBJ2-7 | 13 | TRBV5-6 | TGTGCCAGCAGCGTAGACCGGCCGAACGAGCAGTACTTC | CASSVDRPNEQYF
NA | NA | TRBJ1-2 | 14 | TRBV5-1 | TGCGCCAGCAGCTTGGGATCAGGCTCTTATGGCTACACCTTC | CASSLGSGSYGYTF
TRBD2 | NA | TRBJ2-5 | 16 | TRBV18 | TGTGCCAGCTCACCGCAAGGCCTAGCGGGGGGAGAGACCCAGTACTTC | CASSPQGLAGGETQYF
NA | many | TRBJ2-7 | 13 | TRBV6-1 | TGTGCCAGCAGTCAACGGGATTCCTACGAGCAGTACTTC | CASSQRDSYEQYF
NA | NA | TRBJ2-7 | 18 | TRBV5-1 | TGCGCCAGCAGAGGCCCTAGTTTTGGGGACGCAGCCCTCAACGAGCAGTACTTC | CASRGPSFGDAALNEQYF
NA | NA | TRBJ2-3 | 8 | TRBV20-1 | TGCAGGGTAGGACAGCAGTATTTT | CRVGQQYF
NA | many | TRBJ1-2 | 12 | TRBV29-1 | TGCAGCGTTGGTCCGGGAAACTATGGCTACACCTTC | CSVGPGNYGYTF
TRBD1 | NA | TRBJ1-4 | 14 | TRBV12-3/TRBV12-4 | TGTGCCAGCAGGACAGGGGTTACTAATGAAAAACTGTTTTTT | CASRTGVTNEKLFF
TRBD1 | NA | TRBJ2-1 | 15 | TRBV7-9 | TGTGCCAGCAGCCTTAGGGGACAGGGGGTCGATGAGCAGTTCTTC | CASSLRGQGVDEQFF
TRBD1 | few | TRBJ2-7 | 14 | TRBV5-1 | TGCGCCAGCAGCTTGGATGTGACAGGGGGCGAGCAGTACTTC | CASSLDVTGGEQYF
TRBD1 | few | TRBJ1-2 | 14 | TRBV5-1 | TGCGCCAGCAGCTTGGATTCAGGGGGCTATGGCTACACCTTC | CASSLDSGGYGYTF
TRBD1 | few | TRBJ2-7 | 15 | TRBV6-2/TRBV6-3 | TGTGCCAGCAGTGGGGACAGGAGGAGCTCCTACGAGCAGTACTTC | CASSGDRRSSYEQYF
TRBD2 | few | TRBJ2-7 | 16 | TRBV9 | TGTGCCAGCAGCATCGGGACTAGCGGGGGCTCGGGAGAGCAGTACTTC | CASSIGTSGGSGEQYF